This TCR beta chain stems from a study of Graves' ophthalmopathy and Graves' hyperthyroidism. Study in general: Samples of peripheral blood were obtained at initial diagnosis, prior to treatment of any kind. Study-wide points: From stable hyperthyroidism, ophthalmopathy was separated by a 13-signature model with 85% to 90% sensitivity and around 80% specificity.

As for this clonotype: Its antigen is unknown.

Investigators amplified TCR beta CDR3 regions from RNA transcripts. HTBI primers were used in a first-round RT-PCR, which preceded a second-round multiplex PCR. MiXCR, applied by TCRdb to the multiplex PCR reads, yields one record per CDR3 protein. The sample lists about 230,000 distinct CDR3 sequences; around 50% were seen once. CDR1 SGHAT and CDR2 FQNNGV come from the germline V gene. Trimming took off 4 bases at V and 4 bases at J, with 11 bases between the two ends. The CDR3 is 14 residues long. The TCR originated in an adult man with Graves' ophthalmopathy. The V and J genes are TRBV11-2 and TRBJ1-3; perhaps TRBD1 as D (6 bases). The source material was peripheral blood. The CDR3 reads CASSSLGTGNTIYF. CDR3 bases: TGTGCCAGCAGCTCCCTCGGGACAGGAAACACCATATATTTT.